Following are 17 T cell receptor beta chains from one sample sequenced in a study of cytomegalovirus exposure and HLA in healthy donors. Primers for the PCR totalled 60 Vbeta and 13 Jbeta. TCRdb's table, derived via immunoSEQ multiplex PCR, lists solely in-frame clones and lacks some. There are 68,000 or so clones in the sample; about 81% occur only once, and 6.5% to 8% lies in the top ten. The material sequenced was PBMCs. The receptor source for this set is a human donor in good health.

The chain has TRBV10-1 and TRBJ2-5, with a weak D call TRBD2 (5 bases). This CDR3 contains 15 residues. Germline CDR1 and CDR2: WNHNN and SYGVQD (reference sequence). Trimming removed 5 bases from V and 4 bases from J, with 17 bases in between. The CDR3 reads CASSRDRDSPETQYF. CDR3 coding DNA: TGCGCCAGCAGTAGAGACCGGGATAGCCCAGAGACCCAGTACTTC.

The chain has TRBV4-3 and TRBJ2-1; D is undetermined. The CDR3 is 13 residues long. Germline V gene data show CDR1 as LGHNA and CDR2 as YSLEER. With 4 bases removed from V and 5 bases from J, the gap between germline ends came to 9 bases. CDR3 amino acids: CASSLENNNEQFF. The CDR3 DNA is TGCGCCAGCAGCCTGGAGAACAACAATGAGCAGTTCTTC.

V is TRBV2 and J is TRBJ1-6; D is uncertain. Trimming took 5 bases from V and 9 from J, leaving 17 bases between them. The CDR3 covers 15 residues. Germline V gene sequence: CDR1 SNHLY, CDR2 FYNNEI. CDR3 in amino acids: CASSLAAQVGSPLHF. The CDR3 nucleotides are TGTGCCAGCAGTCTAGCGGCCCAGGTCGGTTCACCCCTCCACTTT.

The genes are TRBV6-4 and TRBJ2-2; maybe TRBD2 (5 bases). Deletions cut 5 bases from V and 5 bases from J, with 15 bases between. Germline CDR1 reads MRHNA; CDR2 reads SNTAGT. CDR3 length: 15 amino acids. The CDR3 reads CASSPDASGTGELFF. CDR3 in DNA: TGTGCCAGCAGTCCCGACGCTTCGGGGACCGGGGAGCTGTTTTTT.

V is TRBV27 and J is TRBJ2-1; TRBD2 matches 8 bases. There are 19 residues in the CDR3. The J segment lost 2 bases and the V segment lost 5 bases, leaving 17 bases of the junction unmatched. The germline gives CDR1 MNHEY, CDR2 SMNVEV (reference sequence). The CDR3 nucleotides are TGTGCCAGCAGTATACGGCCTTCGGGACTAGTTTTAACCTACAATGAGCAGTTCTTC. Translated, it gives CASSIRPSGLVLTYNEQFF.

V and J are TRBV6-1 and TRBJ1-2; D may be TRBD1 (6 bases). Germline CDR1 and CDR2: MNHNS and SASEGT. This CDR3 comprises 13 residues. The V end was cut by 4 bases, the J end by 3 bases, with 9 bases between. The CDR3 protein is CASSGNRDYGYTF. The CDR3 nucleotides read TGTGCCAGCAGTGGAAACAGGGACTATGGCTACACCTTC.

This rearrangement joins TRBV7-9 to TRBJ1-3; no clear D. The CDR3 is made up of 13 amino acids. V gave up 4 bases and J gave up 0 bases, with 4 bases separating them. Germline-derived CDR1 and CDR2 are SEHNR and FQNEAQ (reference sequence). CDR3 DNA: TGTGCCAGCAGCTCAGACTCTGGAAACACCATATATTTT. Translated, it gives CASSSDSGNTIYF.

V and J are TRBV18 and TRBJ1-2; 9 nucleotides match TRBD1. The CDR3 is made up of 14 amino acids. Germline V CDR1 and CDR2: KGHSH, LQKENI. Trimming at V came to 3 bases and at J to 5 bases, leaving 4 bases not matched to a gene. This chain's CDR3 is CASSPAGTGYGYTF. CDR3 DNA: TGTGCCAGCTCACCGGCCGGGACAGGGTATGGCTACACCTTC.

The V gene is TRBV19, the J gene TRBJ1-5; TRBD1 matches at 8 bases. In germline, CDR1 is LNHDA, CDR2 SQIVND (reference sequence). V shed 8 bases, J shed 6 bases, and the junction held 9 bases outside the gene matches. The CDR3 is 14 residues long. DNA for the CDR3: TGTGCCAGTGCACTCGGACAGGGAGGTCAGCCCCAGCATTTT. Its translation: CASALGQGGQPQHF.

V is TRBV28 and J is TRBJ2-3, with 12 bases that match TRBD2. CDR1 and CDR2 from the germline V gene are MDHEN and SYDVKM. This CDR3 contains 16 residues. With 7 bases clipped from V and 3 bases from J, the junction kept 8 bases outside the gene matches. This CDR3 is CASTDPLAGGTDTQYF. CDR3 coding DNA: TGTGCCAGCACCGACCCCCTAGCGGGGGGGACAGATACGCAGTATTTT.

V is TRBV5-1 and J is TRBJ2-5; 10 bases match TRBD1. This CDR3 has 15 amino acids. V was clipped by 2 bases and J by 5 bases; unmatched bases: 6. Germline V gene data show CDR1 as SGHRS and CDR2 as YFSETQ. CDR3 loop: CASSFGDRGSETQYF. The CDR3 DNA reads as TGCGCCAGCAGCTTTGGGGACAGGGGCTCGGAGACCCAGTACTTC.

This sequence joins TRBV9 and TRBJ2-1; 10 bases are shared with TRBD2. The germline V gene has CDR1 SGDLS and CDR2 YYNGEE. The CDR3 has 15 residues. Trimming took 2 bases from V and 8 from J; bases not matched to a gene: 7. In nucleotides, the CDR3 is TGTGCCAGCAGCGTGCTAGCGGGGGCCGGGGATGAGCAGTTCTTC. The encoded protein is CASSVLAGAGDEQFF.

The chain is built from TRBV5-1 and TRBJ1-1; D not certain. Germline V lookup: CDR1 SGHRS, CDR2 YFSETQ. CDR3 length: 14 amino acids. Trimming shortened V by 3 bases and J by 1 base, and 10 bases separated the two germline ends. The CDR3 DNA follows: TGCGCCAGCAGCTCGATAGGAGGGAACACTGAAGCTTTCTTT. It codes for CASSSIGGNTEAFF.

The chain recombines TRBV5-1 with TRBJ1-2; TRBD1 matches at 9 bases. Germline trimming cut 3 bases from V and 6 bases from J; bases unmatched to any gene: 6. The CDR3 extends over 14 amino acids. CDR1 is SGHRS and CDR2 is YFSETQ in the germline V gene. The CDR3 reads CASSSGTGIDGYTF. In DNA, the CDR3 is TGCGCCAGCAGCTCCGGGACAGGGATCGATGGCTACACCTTC.

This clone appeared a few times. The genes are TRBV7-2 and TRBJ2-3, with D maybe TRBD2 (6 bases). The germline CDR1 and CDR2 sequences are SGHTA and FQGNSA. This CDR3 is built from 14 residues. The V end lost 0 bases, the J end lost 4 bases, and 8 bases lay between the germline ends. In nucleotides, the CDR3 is TGTGCCAGCAGCTTAGCACCGGGGGCAGATACGCAGTATTTT. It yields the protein CASSLAPGADTQYF. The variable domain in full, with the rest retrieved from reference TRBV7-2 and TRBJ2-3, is GAGVSQSPSNKVTEKGKDVELRCDPISGHTALYWYRQSLGQGLEFLIYFQGNSAPDKSGLPSDRFSAERTGGSVSTLTIQRTQQEDSAVYLCASSLAPGADTQYFGPGTRLTVL.

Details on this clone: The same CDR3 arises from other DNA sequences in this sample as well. The CDR3: CAITTGGGRSIYGDGYTF. The CDR3 DNA is TGTGCCATCACCACGGGGGGTGGCAGGAGTATATACGGCGATGGCTACACCTTC. This chain uses TRBV10-3 with TRBJ1-2; TRBD1 is a possible D gene (5 bases). V gave up 7 bases and J gave up 6 bases, with 30 bases separating them. This CDR3 is 18 amino acids long. Germline V gives CDR1 ENHRY, CDR2 SYGVKD.

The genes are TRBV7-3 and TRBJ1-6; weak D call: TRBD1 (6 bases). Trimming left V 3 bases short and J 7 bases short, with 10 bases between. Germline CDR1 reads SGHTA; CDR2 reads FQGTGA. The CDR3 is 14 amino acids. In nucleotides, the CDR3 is TGTGCCAGCAGCTTCCAGGGGCAAAATTCACCCCTCCACTTT. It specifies CASSFQGQNSPLHF.